This T cell receptor (beta chain) was captured in a study of OX40 agonist ivuxolimab in advanced cancers. The data were produced by immunoSEQ multiplex PCR, yet TCRdb's version contains in-frame clones alone and is incomplete. The sample gives fewer than 85,000 clones, 92% of which show up once; 0.53% is in the top ten. The CDR3 runs 17 residues. Germline assignment: CDR1 SGHTA and CDR2 FQGNSA. The V end was cut by 2 bases, the J end by 1 base, with 16 bases between. The chain links TRBV7-2 to TRBJ2-3, with a tentative D call TRBD2 (6 bases). This material consisted of CD4+ or CD8+ T cells sorted from blood, taken in a trial of the OX40 agonist ivuxolimab. The origin of this receptor is an adult with an advanced solid tumor such as melanoma, head and neck, liver or kidney cancer. CDR3: CASSLSGVASGTDTQYF. The DNA of the CDR3 is TGTGCCAGCAGCTTAAGCGGTGTGGCTAGCGGCACAGATACGCAGTATTTT. The variable domain in full, completed from reference TRBV7-2 and TRBJ2-3, reads GAGVSQSPSNKVTEKGKDVELRCDPISGHTALYWYRQSLGQGLEFLIYFQGNSAPDKSGLPSDRFSAERTGGSVSTLTIQRTQQEDSAVYLCASSLSGVASGTDTQYFGPGTRLTVL.